Each of the 11 T cell receptor beta chains below was sequenced from the same sample in a study of cytomegalovirus exposure and HLA in healthy donors. The study ran its PCR with 60 Vbeta and 13 Jbeta primers. Sequencing was performed with immunoSEQ multiplex PCR; in TCRdb, only in-frame clones are kept and a portion is missing. This table holds around 180,000 clones, approximately 84% found once. Source material: PBMCs. These receptors came from a girl in the first two years of life in good health and CMV-seronegative.

The CDR3 sequence is CASSQGSSGEETQYF. Here the CDR3 DNA reads TGTGCCAGCAGCCAAGGAAGTAGCGGTGAAGAGACCCAGTACTTC. J is TRBJ2-5 and V is TRBV4-2; D possibly corresponds to TRBD2 (6 bases). V lost 1 base and J 3 bases, leaving 12 bases between the germline ends. The germline gives CDR1 LGHNA, CDR2 YNFKEQ. The CDR3 length is 15 residues.

The V and J genes are TRBV9 and TRBJ2-7; unclear D gene. There are 15 residues in the CDR3. From germline, CDR1 is SGDLS and CDR2 YYNGEE. Trimming removed 1 base at V and 3 bases at J, with 14 bases between. The CDR3 region is CASSVYAARFYEQYF. CDR3 DNA sequence: TGTGCCAGCAGCGTATATGCAGCGCGATTCTACGAGCAGTACTTC. The variable domain in full, completed from reference TRBV9 and TRBJ2-7, reads DSGVTQTPKHLITATGQRVTLRCSPRSGDLSVYWYQQSLDQGLQFLIQYYNGEERAKGNILERFSAQQFPDLHSELNLSSLELGDSALYFCASSVYAARFYEQYFGPGTRLTVT.

This clone came up a few times. The V call is TRBV13, the J call TRBJ2-7; D call uncertain. The CDR3 extends over 12 amino acids. CDR1 is PRHDT and CDR2 is FYEKMQ in the germline V gene (reference sequence). V lost 1 base and J 7 bases, leaving 8 bases between the germline ends. The CDR3 DNA is TGTGCCAGCAGCTTAGCCGCCGGGGAGCAGTACTTC. This translates into CASSLAAGEQYF.

The chain combines TRBV7-8 with TRBJ2-5; D is uncertain. Germline CDR1 reads SGHVS; CDR2 reads FQNEAQ. Trimming shortened V by 5 bases and J by 1 base, and 11 bases separated the two germline ends. The CDR3 is 14 amino acids. CDR3 sequence (DNA): TGTGCCAGCAGCGAAGATGCAGTCCAAGAGACCCAGTACTTC. This gives the protein CASSEDAVQETQYF.

V is TRBV6-5 and J is TRBJ2-1; 7 positions match TRBD2. This CDR3 has 14 residues. With 4 bases clipped from V and 8 bases from J, the junction kept 8 bases outside the gene matches. Germline V gene data show CDR1 as MNHEY and CDR2 as SVGAGI. The CDR3: CASSFSSGDDEQFF. For the CDR3, the DNA is TGTGCCAGCAGTTTCTCCAGCGGGGATGATGAGCAGTTCTTC.

The V and J genes are TRBV7-9 and TRBJ1-6, with TRBD1 identical over 7 bases. Germline V gives CDR1 SEHNR, CDR2 FQNEAQ (reference sequence). This CDR3 is built from 16 residues. V trimming: 4 bases; J trimming: 9 bases; junction bases outside the gene matches: 12. CDR3 bases: TGTGCCAGCAGCTCGTCGACAGGGAGTAGGCGTTCACCCCTCCACTTT. As protein: CASSSSTGSRRSPLHF.

The rearrangement joins TRBV10-1 to TRBJ2-7; D perhaps matches TRBD2 (5 bases). V gave up 4 bases and J gave up 6 bases, with 22 bases separating them. CDR1 is WNHNN and CDR2 is SYGVQD in the germline V gene (reference sequence). CDR3 size: 16 residues. The CDR3 loop is CASSGHPGTNPPEQYF. DNA for the CDR3: TGCGCCAGCAGTGGGCATCCGGGAACGAATCCACCCGAGCAGTACTTC.

The CDR3 loop reads CASSDDSQGHSPLHF. CDR3 nucleotides: TGTGCCAGCAGTGACGATTCGCAGGGCCATTCACCCCTCCACTTT. The genes are TRBV6-4 and TRBJ1-6; D is perhaps TRBD1 (5 bases). Germline lookup yields CDR1 MRHNA and CDR2 SNTAGT. The CDR3 totals 15 residues. The V gene lost 2 bases and the J gene lost 8 bases, with 13 bases spanning the gap.

This sequence joins TRBV6-1 and TRBJ2-1; 8 nucleotides line up with TRBD1. With 4 bases clipped from V and 8 bases from J, the junction kept 13 bases outside the gene matches. Germline V gene data show CDR1 as MNHNS and CDR2 as SASEGT. The length of the CDR3 is 16 residues. For the CDR3, the DNA is TGTGCCAGCAGTGTCTCCGGGACAGGCCAGTCGGATGAGCAGTTCTTC. Residues: CASSVSGTGQSDEQFF.

This clone appeared once. The chain links TRBV9 to TRBJ1-1; the D is unclear. The germline gives CDR1 SGDLS, CDR2 YYNGEE. V lost 0 bases and J lost 0, with 9 bases in between. This CDR3 spans 15 amino acids. CDR3 DNA: TGTGCCAGCAGCGTAGGGGGAGCTATGAACACTGAAGCTTTCTTT. This encodes CASSVGGAMNTEAFF.

The gene calls are TRBV7-9 and TRBJ2-5; TRBD1 aligns across 8 bases. The V gene's germline CDR1 is SEHNR and CDR2 FQNEAQ (reference sequence). The V gene end was trimmed by 3 bases and the J gene end by 4 bases; junction bases not matched to a gene: 1. The CDR3 has 13 amino acids. In DNA, the CDR3 is TGTGCCAGCAGCTTGGGACAGGTAGAGACCCAGTACTTC. Translated, it gives CASSLGQVETQYF.